One sample yielded the 24 T cell receptor beta chains listed below, sequenced in a study of T-cell memory formation after mild COVID-19. A single record per CDR3 protein comes from TCRdb applying MiXCR to the 5' RACE reads. This table has over 300,000 distinct CDR3 sequences, approximately 22% appearing once. Sequenced: PBMCs or a T cell subset sorted from them (not recorded which). These receptors were collected from a man aged 18 to 29 who had mild COVID-19 (a few samples of this study predate the infection). Cell type and time point are not known.

This clonotype showed up just a few times. The J gene is TRBJ2-2, the V gene TRBV7-2; TRBD1 matches 8 bases. This CDR3 has 14 amino acids. Trimming took 5 bases from V and 4 from J; bases not matched to a gene: 3. Germline lookup yields CDR1 SGHTA and CDR2 FQGNSA. The CDR3 reads CASSRGQVTGELFF. The CDR3 DNA sequence: TGTGCCAGCAGCCGGGGACAGGTCACCGGGGAGCTGTTTTTT.

This clonotype came up a few times. The V and J genes are TRBV4-1 and TRBJ2-3; 8 positions match TRBD2. Trimming at V came to 3 bases and at J to 2 bases, leaving 10 bases not matched to a gene. The CDR3 runs to 17 residues. From germline, CDR1 is MGHRA and CDR2 YSYEKL. The CDR3 loop reads CASSQDFTSGNTDTQYF. For the CDR3, the DNA is TGCGCCAGCAGCCAGGACTTTACTAGCGGAAACACAGATACGCAGTATTTT.

The chain recombines TRBV5-4 with TRBJ2-1; no clear D. CDR1 is SGHNT and CDR2 is YYREEE in the germline V gene (reference sequence). This CDR3 contains 14 residues. With 4 bases removed from V and 4 bases from J, the gap between germline ends came to 12 bases. CDR3 sequence reads: CASSPTESYNEQFF. Written as DNA, the CDR3 is TGTGCCAGCAGCCCCACGGAGAGTTACAATGAGCAGTTCTTC.

The chain employs TRBV3-1 and TRBJ2-5, with a weak D call TRBD2 (6 bases). The V and J ends lost 0 bases and 9 bases respectively, with 17 bases between them. Germline V lookup: CDR1 LGHDT, CDR2 YNNKEL (reference sequence). The CDR3 loop spans 15 amino acids. The DNA of the CDR3 is TGTGCCAGCAGCCAAGAAATTCCGGGGGAGGCGGCCCAGTACTTC. This codes for CASSQEIPGEAAQYF.

The chain recombines TRBV12-3 or TRBV12-4 with TRBJ2-1; 7 bases align to TRBD2. The CDR3 length is 14 residues. Trimming removed 5 bases from V and 5 bases from J; junction bases left unmatched: 6. The CDR3 spells CASSRLAANNEQFF. In DNA form, the CDR3 reads TGTGCCAGCAGTAGACTAGCCGCAAACAATGAGCAGTTCTTC.

This CDR3 reads CASSTPTANVTMNTEAFF. The DNA of the CDR3 is TGTGCCAGCAGCACACCCACAGCCAATGTCACAATGAACACTGAAGCTTTCTTT. J is TRBJ1-1 and V is TRBV3-1; D not certain. Germline lookup yields CDR1 LGHDT and CDR2 YNNKEL (reference sequence). This CDR3 has 18 residues. The ends were cut back, 5 bases at V and 0 bases at J, with 22 bases in the middle.

The V and J genes are TRBV7-6 and TRBJ2-3; maybe TRBD2 (7 bases). The CDR3 covers 15 residues. Trimming pared 2 bases from V and 4 bases from J, leaving 13 bases between. Germline V gene data show CDR1 as SGHVS and CDR2 as FNYEAQ. The CDR3 region has the DNA TGTGCCAGCAGCTTATTCACAGGGAGGGCAGATACGCAGTATTTT. Amino acid sequence: CASSLFTGRADTQYF. Based on the CDR3 plus reference TRBV7-6 and TRBJ2-3, the full variable domain is GAGVSQSPRYKVTKRGQDVALRCDPISGHVSLYWYRQALGQGPEFLTYFNYEAQQDKSGLPNDRFSAERPEGSISTLTIQRTEQRDSAMYRCASSLFTGRADTQYFGPGTRLTVL.

This clonotype was detected only a few times. This sequence joins TRBV3-1 and TRBJ1-3; maybe TRBD1 (5 bases). The CDR3 contains 14 residues. Trimming took 6 bases from V and 3 from J, leaving 12 bases between them. Germline-derived CDR1 and CDR2 are LGHDT and YNNKEL (reference sequence). As DNA, the CDR3 is TGTGCCAGCAGACGCACAGGTGATGGAAACACCATATATTTT. This translates into CASRRTGDGNTIYF.

The chain employs TRBV12-3 or TRBV12-4 and TRBJ2-5, with 9 bases fitting TRBD2. V lost 6 bases to trimming and J lost 7 bases; unmatched junction nucleotides: 9. This CDR3 contains 14 residues. The CDR3 protein is CASSPGLALGTQYF. CDR3 coding DNA: TGTGCCAGCAGCCCTGGACTAGCGTTGGGGACCCAGTACTTC.

This clonotype was recorded a few times. V and J are TRBV2 and TRBJ1-4, with 10 bases that match TRBD1. V lost 6 bases to trimming and J lost 6 bases; unmatched junction nucleotides: 1. CDR1 is SNHLY, CDR2 FYNNEI, per germline. The CDR3 totals 13 residues. The CDR3 nucleotides read TGTGCCAGCAGGGGACAGGGGTATGAAAAACTGTTTTTT. Its translation is CASRGQGYEKLFF.

The CDR3 reads CASRPMGGNQPQHF. CDR3 DNA sequence: TGTGCCAGCAGGCCCATGGGGGGGAATCAGCCCCAGCATTTT. The chain combines TRBV6-5 with TRBJ1-5; perhaps TRBD1 as D (5 bases). Germline assignment: CDR1 MNHEY and CDR2 SVGAGI. The CDR3 length is 14 residues. The ends were cut back, 6 bases at V and 4 bases at J, with 13 bases in the middle.

This clonotype was counted a few times. The chain combines TRBV7-2 with TRBJ1-2, with D maybe TRBD1 (5 bases). V dropped 5 bases and J dropped 6 bases, with 13 bases sitting between them. In germline, CDR1 is SGHTA, CDR2 FQGNSA. The CDR3 runs 13 residues. The DNA for the CDR3 is TGTGCCAGCAGCCCGGGGGGGGGAAATGGCTACACCTTC. Its translation: CASSPGGGNGYTF.

The J gene is TRBJ2-1, the V gene TRBV7-2; 9 bases line up with TRBD2. Germline-derived CDR1 and CDR2 are SGHTA and FQGNSA. V dropped 1 base and J dropped 10; count of bases not matched to a gene: 8. This CDR3 has 15 amino acids. The CDR3 is CASSLVRGGAEEQFF. Written as DNA, the CDR3 is TGTGCCAGCAGCTTAGTCCGCGGGGGGGCGGAAGAGCAGTTCTTC. Together with reference TRBV7-2 and TRBJ2-1, the CDR3 gives the full variable domain: GAGVSQSPSNKVTEKGKDVELRCDPISGHTALYWYRQSLGQGLEFLIYFQGNSAPDKSGLPSDRFSAERTGGSVSTLTIQRTQQEDSAVYLCASSLVRGGAEEQFFGPGTRLTVL.

A few counts support this clonotype. The chain uses TRBV5-4 and TRBJ2-7, with 8 positions matching TRBD2. The V segment lost 0 bases and the J segment 2 bases; nucleotides outside the gene matches: 1. The CDR3 contains 14 residues. In germline, CDR1 is SGHNT, CDR2 YYREEE (reference sequence). This chain's CDR3 is CASSLAGGAYEQYF. Here the CDR3 DNA reads TGTGCCAGCAGCTTGGCCGGGGGGGCCTACGAGCAGTACTTC.

The V and J genes are TRBV24-1 and TRBJ1-1; 7 bases are shared with TRBD1. V lost 3 bases, J lost 0 bases, and 3 bases stayed unmatched. Germline loops: CDR1 KGHDR, CDR2 SFDVKD. The length of the CDR3 is 15 residues. CDR3 bases: TGTGCCACCAGTGATGAAGGACAGGTGAACACTGAAGCTTTCTTT. Protein: CATSDEGQVNTEAFF.

This clonotype was seen only a few times. CDR3 sequence: CSAPKKTGEDEQFF. As DNA, the CDR3 is TGCAGTGCTCCGAAAAAGACAGGGGAGGATGAGCAGTTCTTC. The V and J genes are TRBV20-1 and TRBJ2-1; 8 nucleotides line up with TRBD1. CDR3 length: 14 amino acids. The junction had 11 bases not matched to a gene; V was cut back by 5 bases and J by 8 bases. The germline V gene has CDR1 DFQATT and CDR2 SNEGSKA (reference sequence).

The chain recombines TRBV7-9 with TRBJ1-3; D not resolved. V gave up 5 bases and J gave up 0 bases, with 11 bases separating them. Germline assignment: CDR1 SEHNR and CDR2 FQNEAQ (reference sequence). The CDR3 runs to 15 residues. CDR3 sequence: CASSPLAISGNTIYF. The CDR3 coding sequence is TGTGCCAGCAGCCCCCTCGCCATCTCTGGAAACACCATATATTTT.

This clonotype was observed a handful of times. The chain couples TRBV6-2 or TRBV6-3 to TRBJ2-3, with D unclear. Trimming stripped 4 bases from V and 6 bases from J, with 8 bases between. The CDR3 totals 12 residues. Germline loops: CDR1 MNHEY, CDR2 SVGEGT. This CDR3 reads CASSLREDTQYF. DNA for the CDR3: TGTGCCAGCAGTTTACGAGAGGATACGCAGTATTTT.

This chain joins TRBV7-3 and TRBJ2-2; D is unresolved. In germline, CDR1 is SGHTA, CDR2 FQGTGA. This CDR3 region has 14 residues. Trimming removed 5 bases from V and 7 bases from J, with 14 bases in between. CDR3 region: CASSPRQRSGELFF. The CDR3, as DNA: TGTGCCAGCAGCCCGAGACAAAGGAGCGGGGAGCTGTTTTTT.

This chain connects TRBV7-9 to TRBJ1-5; D ambiguous. The CDR3 sequence is 12 residues long. Germline loops: CDR1 SEHNR, CDR2 FQNEAQ (reference sequence). The ends were cut back, 5 bases at V and 7 bases at J, with 9 bases in the middle. In DNA, the CDR3 is TGTGCCAGCAGCCCCCAAGACCAGCCCCAGCATTTT. Translation: CASSPQDQPQHF.

The chain uses TRBV12-3 or TRBV12-4 and TRBJ2-7, with D perhaps TRBD1 or TRBD2 (5 bases each). This CDR3 comprises 14 residues. The V end lost 5 bases, the J end lost 9 bases, and 20 bases lay between the germline ends. The CDR3 DNA is TGTGCCAGCAGTCCCGGGACGGTTCCTAAGGTGCAGTACTTC. Translated: CASSPGTVPKVQYF.

This chain links TRBV20-1 with TRBJ2-5, with 7 positions matching TRBD2. Trimming removed 0 bases from V and 4 bases from J; junction bases left unmatched: 8. Per the germline V gene, CDR1 is DFQATT and CDR2 is SNEGSKA (reference sequence). The CDR3 spans 15 residues. Here the CDR3 reads CSARDWRAGVETQYF. Here the CDR3 DNA reads TGCAGTGCTAGAGATTGGAGGGCGGGGGTAGAGACCCAGTACTTC.

This clonotype came up a few times. The chain carries TRBV20-1 and TRBJ1-6; perhaps TRBD1 as D (5 bases). The CDR3 runs to 14 residues. V was shortened by 6 bases and J by 7 bases, with 16 bases between the two germline ends. Germline loops: CDR1 DFQATT, CDR2 SNEGSKA (reference sequence). In DNA form, the CDR3 reads TGCAGTGCCACCGATCCGGGGCGGAATTCACCCCTCCACTTT. This gives the protein CSATDPGRNSPLHF.

Details on this clonotype: The junction departs from germline at one end; a sequencing error may be responsible. The chain employs TRBV12-3 or TRBV12-4 and TRBJ2-1; 7 nucleotides match TRBD2. This CDR3 region has 10 residues. Here the CDR3 reads CASRGGTSDF. The CDR3, as DNA: TGTGCCAGCAGGGGGGGGACCAGCGACTTC.